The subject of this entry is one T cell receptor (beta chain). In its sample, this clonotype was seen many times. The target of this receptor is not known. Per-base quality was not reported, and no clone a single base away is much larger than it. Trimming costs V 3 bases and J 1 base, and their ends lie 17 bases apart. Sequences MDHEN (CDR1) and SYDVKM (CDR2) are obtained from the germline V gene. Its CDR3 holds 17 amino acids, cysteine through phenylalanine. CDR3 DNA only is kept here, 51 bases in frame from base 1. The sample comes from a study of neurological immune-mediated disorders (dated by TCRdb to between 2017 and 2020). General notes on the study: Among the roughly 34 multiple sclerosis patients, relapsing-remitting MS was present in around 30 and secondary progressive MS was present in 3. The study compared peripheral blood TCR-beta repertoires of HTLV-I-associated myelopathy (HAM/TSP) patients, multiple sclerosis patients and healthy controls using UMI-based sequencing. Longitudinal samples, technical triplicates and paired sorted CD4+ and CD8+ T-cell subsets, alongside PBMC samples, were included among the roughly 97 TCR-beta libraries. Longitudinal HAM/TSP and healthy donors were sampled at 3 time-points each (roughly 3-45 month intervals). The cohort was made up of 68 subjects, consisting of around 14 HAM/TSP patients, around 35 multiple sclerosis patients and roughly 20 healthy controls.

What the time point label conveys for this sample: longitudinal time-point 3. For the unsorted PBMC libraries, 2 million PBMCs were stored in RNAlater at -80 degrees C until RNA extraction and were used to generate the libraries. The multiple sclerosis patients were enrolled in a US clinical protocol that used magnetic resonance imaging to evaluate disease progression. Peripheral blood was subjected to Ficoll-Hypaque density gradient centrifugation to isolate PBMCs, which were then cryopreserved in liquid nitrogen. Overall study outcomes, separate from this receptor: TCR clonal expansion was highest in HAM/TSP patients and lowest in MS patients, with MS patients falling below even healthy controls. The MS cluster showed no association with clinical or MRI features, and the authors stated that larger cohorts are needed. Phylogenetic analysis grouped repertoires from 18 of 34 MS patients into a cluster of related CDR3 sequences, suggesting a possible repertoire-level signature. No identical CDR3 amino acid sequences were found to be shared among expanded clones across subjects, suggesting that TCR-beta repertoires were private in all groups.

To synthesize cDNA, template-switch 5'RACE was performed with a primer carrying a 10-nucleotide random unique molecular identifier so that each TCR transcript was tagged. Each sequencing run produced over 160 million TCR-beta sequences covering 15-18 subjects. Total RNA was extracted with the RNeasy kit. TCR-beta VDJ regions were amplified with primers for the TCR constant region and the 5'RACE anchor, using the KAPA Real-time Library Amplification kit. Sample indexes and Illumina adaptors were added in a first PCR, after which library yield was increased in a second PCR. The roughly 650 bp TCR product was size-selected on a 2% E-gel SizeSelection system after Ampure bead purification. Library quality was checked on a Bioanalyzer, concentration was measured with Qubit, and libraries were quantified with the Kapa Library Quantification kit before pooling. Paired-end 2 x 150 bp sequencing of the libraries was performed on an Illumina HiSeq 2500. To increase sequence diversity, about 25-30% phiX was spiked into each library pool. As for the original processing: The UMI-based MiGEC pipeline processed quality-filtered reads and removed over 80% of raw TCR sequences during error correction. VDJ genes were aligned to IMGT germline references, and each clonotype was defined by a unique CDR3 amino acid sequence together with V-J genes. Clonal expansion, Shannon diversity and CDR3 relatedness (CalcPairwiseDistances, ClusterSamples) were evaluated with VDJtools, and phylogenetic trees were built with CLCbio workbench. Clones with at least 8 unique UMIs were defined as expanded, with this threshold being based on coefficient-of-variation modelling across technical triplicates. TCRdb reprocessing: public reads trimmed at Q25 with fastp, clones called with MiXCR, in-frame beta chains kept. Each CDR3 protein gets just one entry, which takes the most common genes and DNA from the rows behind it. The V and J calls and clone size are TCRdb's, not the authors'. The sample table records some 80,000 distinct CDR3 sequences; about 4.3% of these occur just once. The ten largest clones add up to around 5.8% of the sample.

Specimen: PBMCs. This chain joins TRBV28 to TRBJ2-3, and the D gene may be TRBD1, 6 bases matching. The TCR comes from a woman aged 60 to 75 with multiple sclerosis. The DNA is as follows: TGTGCCAGCAGTTTGGGGACAACCCGAGGGGGCACAGATACGCAGTATTTT. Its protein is CASSLGTTRGGTDTQYF.